Listed below are T cell receptor beta chains from one sample, sequenced in a study of blood T cell repertoires in COVID-19. TCRdb's table, derived via immunoSEQ multiplex PCR, lists solely in-frame clones and lacks some. The table has some 73,000 clones, around nine tenths seen once. The sequencing sample was made of peripheral blood. These receptors all stem from an elderly man with COVID-19, enrolled during active disease. CDR3s include the opening cysteine and the closing phenylalanine or tryptophan. The order of the fields is V gene, D gene, J gene, clone size, CDR3 protein, CDR3 DNA. D genes are given only for firm matches. A clone size is listed for some rows: how often the clone was seen (once, few, many), or a class if it is expanded.

>TRBV6-5|NA|TRBJ1-2|NA
CASSYKTHYGYTF
TGTGCCAGCAGTTACAAGACACACTATGGCTACACCTTC
>TRBV11-2|NA|TRBJ1-4|NA
CASSLGSTSRKATNEKLFF
TGTGCCAGCAGCTTAGGGTCAACTTCCAGGAAAGCAACTAATGAAAAACTGTTTTTT
>TRBV19|NA|TRBJ1-4|NA
CASSTRSPGEKLFF
TGTGCCAGTAGTACCCGGAGCCCTGGCGAAAAACTGTTTTTT
>TRBV15|NA|TRBJ1-1|NA
CATSRQGQNTEAFF
TGTGCCACCAGCAGACAGGGACAGAACACTGAAGCTTTCTTT
>TRBV19|TRBD2|TRBJ2-5|NA
CASSSRTSQETQYF
TGTGCCAGTAGTTCGCGGACTAGCCAAGAGACCCAGTACTTC
>TRBV7-9|NA|TRBJ1-6|NA
CASSFMRGYSYNSPLHF
TGTGCCAGCAGCTTTATGCGGGGGTACTCCTATAATTCACCCCTCCACTTT
>TRBV28|TRBD2|TRBJ2-3|NA
CASSSPGGGTDTQYF
TGTGCCAGCAGTTCTCCGGGGGGGGGCACAGATACGCAGTATTTT
>TRBV4-1|TRBD1|TRBJ2-7|few
CASSQYPGQGTYEQYF
TGCGCCAGCAGCCAGTACCCGGGACAGGGAACCTACGAGCAGTACTTC
>TRBV28|TRBD1|TRBJ1-2|NA
CASSLYRGFYGYTF
TGTGCCAGCAGTTTGTACAGGGGGTTCTATGGCTACACCTTC
>TRBV27|NA|TRBJ1-2|once
CASSLLGTGLGGYTF
TGTGCCAGCAGTTTACTAGGAACAGGGTTAGGTGGCTACACCTTC
>TRBV27|NA|TRBJ1-2|NA
CASSPTSVRGYTF
TGTGCCAGCAGTCCGACATCCGTTCGTGGCTACACCTTC